One and the same sample provided the 20 T cell receptor beta chains below, sequenced in a study of blood T cell repertoires in COVID-19. Some clones are missing from TCRdb's copy, which holds only in-frame ones; the method was immunoSEQ multiplex PCR. The sample has about 230,000 clones, about 86% seen once. The sequencing sample was made of peripheral blood. These receptors came from a man between 45 and 60 years old with active or convalescent COVID-19.

This clone occurred once. This sequence joins TRBV30 and TRBJ2-3, with 7 positions matching TRBD1. CDR3 size: 11 residues. Trimming took 5 bases from V and 6 from J; bases not matched to a gene: 2. Germline values: CDR1 GTSNPN, CDR2 SVGIG (reference sequence). CDR3 sequence reads: CAWETGDTQYF. Written as DNA, the CDR3 is TGTGCCTGGGAGACAGGGGATACGCAGTATTTT.

The chain uses TRBV28 and TRBJ1-2; 7 bases map to TRBD1. Germline V gene sequence: CDR1 MDHEN, CDR2 SYDVKM. V lost 6 bases to trimming and J lost 2 bases; unmatched junction nucleotides: 6. This CDR3 has 14 residues. The chain's CDR3 is CASRPGQTNYGYTF. The CDR3, as DNA: TGTGCCAGCAGGCCGGGACAGACGAACTATGGCTACACCTTC.

V gene TRBV3-1 (or the pseudogene TRBV3-2) combines with J gene TRBJ2-5; 8 bases align to TRBD2. The CDR3 spans 18 residues. Unmatched junction bases numbered 9, after V lost 0 bases and J lost 0 bases. Germline CDR1 reads LGHDT; CDR2 reads YNNKEL (reference sequence). The CDR3 protein is CASSQEIRPSGYQETQYF. The DNA of the CDR3 is TGTGCCAGCAGCCAAGAGATTCGGCCTAGCGGGTACCAAGAGACCCAGTACTTC.

The V call is TRBV20-1, the J call TRBJ1-6; 9 bases are shared with TRBD1. CDR3 size: 14 residues. The ends lost 3 bases at V and 7 bases at J; junction bases unmatched: 4. Germline values: CDR1 DFQATT, CDR2 SNEGSKA (reference sequence). CDR3 bases: TGCAGTGCTAGTTACAGGGGGCGAAATTCACCCCTCCACTTT. Translating it yields CSASYRGRNSPLHF.

The sample holds many counts of this clone. The gene calls are TRBV2 and TRBJ1-2; a weak D match, TRBD1 (6 bases). The germline CDR1 and CDR2 sequences are SNHLY and FYNNEI. V shed 1 base and J shed 8 bases, with 8 bases lying between them. The CDR3 is made up of 12 amino acids. The CDR3 spells CASSEGGQGYTF. CDR3 coding DNA: TGTGCCAGCAGTGAAGGGGGGCAAGGCTACACCTTC.

The rearrangement joins TRBV19 to TRBJ2-1, with 7 positions matching TRBD1. This CDR3 contains 13 residues. Per the germline V gene, CDR1 is LNHDA and CDR2 is SQIVND (reference sequence). The junction had 7 bases not matched to a gene; V was cut back by 7 bases and J by 7 bases. CDR3 residues: CASINRGWNEQFF. In DNA form, the CDR3 reads TGTGCCAGTATCAACAGGGGTTGGAATGAGCAGTTCTTC.

The chain couples TRBV19 to TRBJ2-7; the D is unclear. Germline loops: CDR1 LNHDA, CDR2 SQIVND (reference sequence). Between the trimmed V and J ends, which lost 5 bases and 0 bases, there was a span of 11 bases. The CDR3 covers 14 residues. This chain's CDR3 is CASSPQSSSYEQYF. Here the CDR3 DNA reads TGTGCCAGTAGTCCACAGAGCAGCTCCTACGAGCAGTACTTC.

Only a few counts were recorded for this clone. J is TRBJ1-3 and V is TRBV9; perhaps TRBD1 as D (6 bases). CDR3 length equals 15 residues. Germline CDR1 and CDR2: SGDLS and YYNGEE. The V and J ends lost 5 bases and 2 bases respectively, with 14 bases between them. For the CDR3, the DNA is TGTGCCAGCAGTTTGGACAGCCGTCCTGGAAACACCATATATTTT. Translating it yields CASSLDSRPGNTIYF.

The chain recombines TRBV18 with TRBJ2-1; TRBD1 matches 12 bases. The germline V gene has CDR1 KGHSH and CDR2 LQKENI. The CDR3 extends over 16 amino acids. Trimming cost V 6 bases and J 5 bases; bases outside gene matches: 8. CDR3 in DNA: TGTGCCAGCTCTCCGACCGGGACAGGGGGCGACAATGAGCAGTTCTTC. The encoded protein is CASSPTGTGGDNEQFF.

The genes are TRBV7-8 and TRBJ2-5, with TRBD2 as a possible D gene (6 bases). The CDR3 totals 14 residues. Germline CDR1 and CDR2: SGHVS and FQNEAQ. Trimming removed 5 bases from V and 1 base from J, with 11 bases in between. The CDR3, as DNA: TGTGCCAGCAGCCCCCCGGGAGCCCAAGAGACCCAGTACTTC. Its translation: CASSPPGAQETQYF.

This clone was seen more than once but under ten times. The V call is TRBV21-1, the J call TRBJ2-7; the table calls TRBD2, which could not be checked here. TRBV21-1 is a known pseudogene. The CDR3 covers 15 residues. The CDR3 here is CASKRCRTLPYEQYF. CDR3 sequence (DNA): TGTGCCAGCAAGAGGTGCCGGACTCTCCCCTACGAGCAGTACTTC.

This sequence joins TRBV29-1 and TRBJ1-2; possible D gene TRBD1, 6 bases. CDR3 length: 13 residues. The germline CDR1 and CDR2 sequences are SQVTM and ANQGSEA. With 3 bases removed from V and 4 bases from J, the gap between germline ends came to 12 bases. The DNA of the CDR3 is TGCAGCGTTGATAGGGCCAGGGGCTATGGCTACACCTTC. It translates to CSVDRARGYGYTF.

This rearrangement joins TRBV27 to TRBJ1-1, with TRBD1 identical over 7 bases. The CDR3 length is 13 residues. Germline V gene lookup returns CDR1 MNHEY and CDR2 SMNVEV (reference sequence). V lost 2 bases, J lost 8 bases, and 5 bases stayed unmatched. The CDR3 nucleotides read TGTGCCAGCAGTTTAAAGGGGGCAGGCGAAGCTTTCTTT. Its translation is CASSLKGAGEAFF.

The chain recombines TRBV7-2 with TRBJ1-1; D possibly corresponds to TRBD1 (5 bases). Germline CDR1 SGHTA, CDR2 FQGNSA. This CDR3 has 13 amino acids. V was trimmed by 5 bases and J by 4 bases, leaving 11 bases between them. CDR3 DNA: TGTGCCAGCAGCCGCAGGGTGGGCACTGAAGCTTTCTTT. This codes for CASSRRVGTEAFF.

This clone was found once. The chain joins TRBV3-1 (or the pseudogene TRBV3-2) to TRBJ2-6; the match to TRBD2 covers 8 bases. Trimming at V came to 7 bases and at J to 2 bases, leaving 7 bases not matched to a gene. Germline V lookup: CDR1 LGHDT, CDR2 YNNKEL (reference sequence). The CDR3 totals 16 residues. The DNA for the CDR3 is TGTGCCAGCACTACGGGGGGGCCAGCTGGGGCCAACGTCCTGACTTTC. Translation gives CASTTGGPAGANVLTF.

The rearrangement uses TRBV29-1 and TRBJ1-1, with 7 bases aligning to TRBD1. This CDR3 comprises 13 residues. CDR1 is SQVTM and CDR2 is ANQGSEA in the germline V gene. Germline trimming cut 4 bases from V and 1 base from J; bases unmatched to any gene: 3. The CDR3 coding sequence is TGCAGCGTTGCGACAGGGCAGAACACTGAAGCTTTCTTT. Its translation: CSVATGQNTEAFF.

V is TRBV6-5 and J is TRBJ2-2; perhaps TRBD1 as D (5 bases). Germline assignment: CDR1 MNHEY and CDR2 SVGAGI. The CDR3 totals 15 residues. Deletions cut 7 bases from V and 0 bases from J, with 12 bases between. CDR3 protein: CASTLDSPNTGELFF. The DNA of the CDR3 is TGTGCCAGCACCCTAGACAGCCCGAACACCGGGGAGCTGTTTTTT.

This clone has a handful of counts. The V gene is TRBV28, the J gene TRBJ1-2; D may be TRBD1 (5 bases). Per germline, CDR1 MDHEN and CDR2 SYDVKM. This CDR3 region has 15 residues. The germline V and J ends were trimmed by 5 bases and 4 bases, with 17 bases remaining between them. CDR3 bases: TGTGCCAGCAGTGAGGAATGGCCGGGGGGCTATGGCTACACCTTC. Translating gives CASSEEWPGGYGYTF.

The gene calls are TRBV11-2 and TRBJ2-7; TRBD1 matches at 11 bases. Germline V gives CDR1 SGHAT, CDR2 FQNNGV. CDR3 length: 15 residues. With V trimmed by 5 bases and J by 6 bases, 9 bases remained unmatched. CDR3 region: CASSQGGQGVGEQYF. In nucleotides, the CDR3 is TGTGCCAGCAGCCAGGGGGGACAGGGGGTCGGCGAGCAGTACTTC. Supplemented by reference TRBV11-2 and TRBJ2-7, the full variable domain reads EAGVAQSPRYKIIEKRQSVAFWCNPISGHATLYWYQQILGQGPKLLIQFQNNGVVDDSQLPKDRFSAERLKGVDSTLKIQPAKLEDSAVYLCASSQGGQGVGEQYFGPGTRLTVT.

This clone was counted a few times. This rearrangement joins TRBV7-7 to TRBJ2-1, with D perhaps TRBD1 (5 bases). Trimming stripped 5 bases from V and 10 bases from J, with 21 bases between. In germline, CDR1 is SSHAT, CDR2 FNYEAQ (reference sequence). CDR3 length: 15 residues. The CDR3 region has the DNA TGTGCCAGCAGCCCCAGACAGAGAGGTCTGGGGGAGCAGTTCTTC. Amino acids: CASSPRQRGLGEQFF.